This T cell receptor beta chain was recorded in a study of CD8 T cells in ankylosing spondylitis. Whole-study findings and limits: About 8 highly homologous variants made up a TCR beta motif that seemed to typify ankylosing spondylitis blood. Previous work reported some of these motif variants in the synovial fluid and blood of reactive arthritis. As reported, disease-linked clones showed significant enrichment in matched ankylosing spondylitis synovial fluid.

TCRdb re-called the 5' RACE reads through MiXCR, storing one row per CDR3 protein. Of a few hundred thousand distinct CDR3 sequences detected, about 22% appear once; the ten largest clones hold 16%. CDR1 is SQVTM, CDR2 ANQGSEA, per germline. This CDR3 comprises 13 residues. Trimming at V came to 4 bases and at J to 13 bases, leaving 4 bases not matched to a gene. As concerns this clonotype: Its antigen is unidentified.

This clonotype originated in a male donor with ankylosing spondylitis. Sequencing input: blood, either unsorted or a sorted T cell fraction (not recorded which). This sequence joins TRBV29-1 and TRBJ2-1, with 16 bases identical to TRBD2. CDR3 bases: TGCAGCGTTGGGGGACTAGCGGGAGGGCCACAGTTCTTC. Translated, it gives CSVGGLAGGPQFF.